This entry describes one T cell receptor (beta chain). This sample was included in a study of OX40 agonist ivuxolimab in advanced cancers. CDR1 is MNHEY, CDR2 SVGAGI, per germline. CDR3 size: 14 residues. The V end lost 9 bases, the J end lost 0 bases, and 15 bases lay between the germline ends. Generated by immunoSEQ multiplex PCR, the TCRdb table keeps only in-frame clones and is missing some. The repertoire holds about 48,000 clones, with roughly 80% as singletons. The source material was CD4+ or CD8+ T cells sorted from blood, sampled in a trial of the OX40 agonist ivuxolimab. The sequence was obtained from an adult with an advanced solid tumor such as melanoma, head and neck, liver or kidney cancer. The chain combines TRBV6-5 with TRBJ2-7, with TRBD2 as a possible D gene (7 bases). The CDR3, as DNA: TGTGCCAGTACGGGGGGCGCCAGCTCCTACGAGCAGTACTTC. Translated: CASTGGASSYEQYF.